In its sample, the clone carrying this T cell receptor (beta chain) was seen once. Its antigen is still unknown. This sample stems from a study of cytomegalovirus exposure and HLA in healthy donors. Overall study findings and caveats: One variant, a missense change in DCLRE1C, was linked in a later analysis to TCR beta V- and J-gene trimming. Several of the most significant clusters appeared, in a later analysis, to be linked to common viral pathogens. Specificity of a few CMV-associated chains for CMV antigens was verified in vitro. The investigators catalogued some 160 TCR beta chains as cytomegalovirus-associated.

A multiplex PCR was run with 60 Vbeta primers and 13 Jbeta primers. Only in-frame clones appear in the TCRdb table, and some are missing; sequencing was by immunoSEQ multiplex PCR. The sample records 120,000 or so clones, roughly 78% being singletons. The sequencing sample was made of PBMCs. The TCR was taken from a woman aged 40-49 years in good health and CMV-seronegative.

CDR3 sequence reads: CASSLSDRTYGYTF. The CDR3 DNA is TGTGCCAGCAGTTTGTCGGACAGAACCTATGGCTACACCTTC. The genes are TRBV28 and TRBJ1-2, with D maybe TRBD1 (6 bases). Germline lookup yields CDR1 MDHEN and CDR2 SYDVKM. V was clipped by 3 bases and J by 4 bases, with 12 bases between them. There are 14 residues in the CDR3.